A selection of T cell receptor beta chains follows, all from one sample in a study of blood T cell repertoires in COVID-19. Clones were sequenced by immunoSEQ multiplex PCR, and TCRdb holds only the in-frame ones, with some missing. The repertoire includes about 340,000 clones, 65% to 90% of them detected once, and roughly 4.2% sits in the top ten. The source material was PBMCs or T cells enriched from blood (not recorded which). The receptors here all came from a woman aged 40 to 49 with acute COVID-19. Both conserved end residues are part of each CDR3. A D gene is named only where the DNA matches it firmly. Rows may omit the clone size; those that give it use once, few, many or a size class.

>-|TRBV20-1|-|14|TRBJ2-1
TGCAGTGCTAGTCTTGGGACCCCGGGACTCGAGCAGTTCTTC
CSASLGTPGLEQFF
>-|TRBV9|-|13|TRBJ2-5
TGTGCCAGCAGCTTCTCCTTGGAGGAGACCCAGTACTTC
CASSFSLEETQYF
>-|TRBV5-6|TRBD1|14|TRBJ1-1
TGTGCCAGCAGCTTCCCGGACAGGGTGACTGAAGCTTTCTTT
CASSFPDRVTEAFF
>-|TRBV6-5|-|15|TRBJ1-5
TGTGCCAGCAGTTACTCGGCGACGGGAAATCAGCCCCAGCATTTT
CASSYSATGNQPQHF
>few|TRBV4-3|TRBD1|15|TRBJ1-6
TGCGCCAGCAGCCAAGGTTCAGGGGGCCTTTCACCCCTCCACTTT
CASSQGSGGLSPLHF
>-|TRBV5-1|TRBD2|19|TRBJ2-2
TGCGCCAGCAGCTTGGAAAGGGGCCAGATGAGCGGGGACACCGGGGAGCTGTTTTTT
CASSLERGQMSGDTGELFF
>-|TRBV5-4|TRBD2|17|TRBJ2-1
TGTGCCAGCAGCCCGCCGGGGAAAGCGGGAGTTTACAATGAGCAGTTCTTC
CASSPPGKAGVYNEQFF
>-|TRBV19|TRBD1|15|TRBJ1-5
TGTGCCAGTAGTATCGGACAGGGTAGTTTTCAGCCCCAGCATTTT
CASSIGQGSFQPQHF
>once|TRBV28|TRBD1|14|TRBJ1-6
TGTGCCAGCAGTAGCGGACAGGGCTCTTCACCCCTCCACTTT
CASSSGQGSSPLHF
>-|TRBV5-4|-|16|TRBJ1-1
TGTGCCAGCAGCCCTACGTCGGAGGGGCTTAACACTGAAGCTTTCTTT
CASSPTSEGLNTEAFF
>once|TRBV19|-|15|TRBJ1-5
TGTGCCAGTAGTCGCCAGGGAGGTTACAATCAGCCCCAGCATTTT
CASSRQGGYNQPQHF
>-|TRBV4-2|-|16|TRBJ1-6
TGTGCCAGCAGCCCCGCAGAAAGCTCCTATAATTCACCCCTCCACTTT
CASSPAESSYNSPLHF
>-|TRBV7-2|TRBD1|15|TRBJ1-6
TGTGCCAGCAGCTTCGGGACAGTAGATAATTCACCCCTCCACTTT
CASSFGTVDNSPLHF
>-|TRBV24-1|TRBD1|15|TRBJ1-2
TGTGCCACCAGCGGACAGGGAACCTTTGACTATGGCTACACCTTC
CATSGQGTFDYGYTF
>-|TRBV7-3|TRBD2|17|TRBJ2-3
TGTGCCAGCAGCTTAACGGGACTAGCCACTAGCACAGATACGCAGTATTTT
CASSLTGLATSTDTQYF
>-|TRBV20-1|-|11|TRBJ1-1
TGCAGTGCTAGCAGAAACACTGAAGCTTTCTTT
CSASRNTEAFF
>-|TRBV9|-|15|TRBJ1-3
TGTGCCAGCAGCGTAGCACAGGGATCTGGAAACACCATATATTTT
CASSVAQGSGNTIYF
>-|TRBV28|-|16|TRBJ2-7
TGTGCCAGCCAAACTGCCCAAAGGCAAGCTCGGGGTGAGCAGTACTTC
CASQTAQRQARGEQYF
>-|TRBV5-1|-|14|TRBJ2-2
TGCGCCAGCTTGCGCGAGATTAACACCGGGGAGCTGTTTTTT
CASLREINTGELFF
>once|TRBV6-5|TRBD1|15|TRBJ2-1
TGTGCCAGCAGGATGGGACAGGTTACCGACAATGAGCAGTTCTTC
CASRMGQVTDNEQFF
>once|TRBV28|-|15|TRBJ2-1
TGTGCCAGCAGTCCCCTAGAGCCTCTAAGGAATGAGCAGTTCTTC
CASSPLEPLRNEQFF
>-|TRBV13|TRBD2|21|TRBJ2-7
TGTGCCAGCAGCGCAATCCTTAGCGGGGACCTCACAAGATGGGGCTCCTACGAGCAGTACTTC
CASSAILSGDLTRWGSYEQYF
>-|TRBV5-8|-|16|TRBJ2-5
TGTGCCAGCAGCTTGGGGGGAGACATTGGACAAGAGACCCAGTACTTC
CASSLGGDIGQETQYF
>-|TRBV6-2/TRBV6-3|-|13|TRBJ1-4
TGTGCCAGCAGTAAGCGGGGTGGTGAAAAACTGTTTTTT
CASSKRGGEKLFF
>-|TRBV2|TRBD1|11|TRBJ1-2
TGTGCCAGCACCGGGACAGAAGGCTACACCTTC
CASTGTEGYTF
>-|TRBV19|TRBD1|14|TRBJ1-5
TGTGCCAGTAGTTACCGGACAGGTAATCAGCCCCAGCATTTT
CASSYRTGNQPQHF
>once|TRBV18|TRBD2|16|TRBJ2-3
TGTGCCAGCTCACCTGTGACTAGCGGGGGGTCAGATACGCAGTATTTT
CASSPVTSGGSDTQYF
>once|TRBV9|-|14|TRBJ1-2
TGTGCCAGCAGCGTATTCGGCCGGGAAAATGGCTACACCTTC
CASSVFGRENGYTF
>-|TRBV7-2|TRBD1|13|TRBJ1-5
TGTGCCAGCAGCGAGGACAGGAATCAGCCCCAGCATTTT
CASSEDRNQPQHF
>-|TRBV27|-|16|TRBJ1-5
TGTGCCAGCAGTGGTAGGGCAGGGATCTACAATCAGCCCCAGCATTTT
CASSGRAGIYNQPQHF
>-|TRBV19|TRBD2|15|TRBJ2-1
TGTGCCAGTAGGGCGCGGGAGGCCCCTGGGGATGAGCAGTTCTTC
CASRAREAPGDEQFF
>-|TRBV7-2|TRBD1|16|TRBJ2-1
TGTGCCAGCAGCTCCAGGGGGCGCGTCACGGGCAATGAGCAGTTCTTC
CASSSRGRVTGNEQFF
>-|TRBV7-2|TRBD2|17|TRBJ2-7
TGTGCCAGCAGCTTAGGATTAGGGACTAGCGAAGCCTACGAGCAGTACTTC
CASSLGLGTSEAYEQYF
>-|TRBV6-5|-|16|TRBJ1-1
TGTGCCAGCAGTTACGGACAGCGCAAGATGAACACTGAAGCTTTCTTT
CASSYGQRKMNTEAFF
>-|TRBV18|-|12|TRBJ1-1
TGTGCCAGCTCACAAGGGGAAACTGAAGCTTTCTTT
CASSQGETEAFF
>-|TRBV4-3|TRBD1|16|TRBJ2-7
TGCGCCAGCAGCCAAGATCCGGACAGGTCCTCCTACGAGCAGTACTTC
CASSQDPDRSSYEQYF
>-|TRBV11-3|-|13|TRBJ2-1
TGTGCCAGCAGCTTTTGGGGAGGTAATGAGCAGTTCTTC
CASSFWGGNEQFF
>-|TRBV11-1|-|13|TRBJ2-1
TGTGCCAGCAGCTCTCAGGGGCGCAATGAGCAGTTCTTC
CASSSQGRNEQFF
>-|TRBV19|TRBD1|17|TRBJ2-3
TGTGCCAGTAGTACGATGGACAGGGGGGGGGTCACAGATACGCAGTATTTT
CASSTMDRGGVTDTQYF
>-|TRBV2|-|14|TRBJ2-1
TGTGCCAGCAGTGAAGAAGGGAGAGGGCGACGAGGGTTCTTC
CASSEEGRGRRGFF
>-|TRBV5-4|TRBD1|13|TRBJ1-4
TGTGCCAGCAGTGGGGACAGGGGTGAAAAACTGTTTTTT
CASSGDRGEKLFF
>-|TRBV12-5|-|15|TRBJ2-2
TGTGCTAGTGGTTTGCGGACTACGAACACCGGGGAGCTGTTTTTT
CASGLRTTNTGELFF
>-|TRBV5-1|-|14|TRBJ1-1
TGCGCCAGCAGCTTGGCCCCGGGAGGGACTGAAGCTTTCTTT
CASSLAPGGTEAFF
>-|TRBV4-2|-|12|TRBJ1-2
TGTGCCAGCAGCCAAGGGACAGTTGGCTACACCTTC
CASSQGTVGYTF
>few|TRBV7-9|-|16|TRBJ1-1
TGTGCCAGCAGCTTAGCTAGGGTCGGGGAGAACACTGAAGCTTTCTTT
CASSLARVGENTEAFF
>-|TRBV7-3|-|19|TRBJ2-6
TGTGCCAGCAGCTTAGATAGGCCGGGACTCTCGTCTGGGGCCAACGTCCTGACTTTC
CASSLDRPGLSSGANVLTF
>-|TRBV28|TRBD1|17|TRBJ1-3
TGTGCCAGCAGTCCCCCCCGACAGGGACATTCTGGAAACACCATATATTTT
CASSPPRQGHSGNTIYF
>-|TRBV18|-|15|TRBJ2-6
TGTGCCAGCTCACCATTCCAGGGTCCGGAGGGGGTCCTGACTTTC
CASSPFQGPEGVLTF
>-|TRBV5-5|TRBD1|15|TRBJ1-4
TGTGCCAGCAGCTTGTCACAGGGGGTCAGAGAAAAACTGTTTTTT
CASSLSQGVREKLFF
>-|TRBV7-9|-|14|TRBJ1-1
TGTGCCAGCAGCCTGGACAGATCGAACACTGAAGCTTTCTTT
CASSLDRSNTEAFF
>-|TRBV21-1|-|19|TRBJ2-3
TGTGCCAGCAGCAAAGGTTGGTCTAGCGGGGGGCCCGACACAGATACGCAGTATTTT
CASSKGWSSGGPDTDTQYF
>-|TRBV29-1|TRBD2|14|TRBJ2-1
TGCAGCGACATAGCGGGAGATGGCCGGAATGAGCAGTTCTTC
CSDIAGDGRNEQFF
>-|TRBV29-1|TRBD1|12|TRBJ1-2
TGCAGCGTTGAAAAGGACAGGGACGGCTACACCTTC
CSVEKDRDGYTF
>-|TRBV6-6|TRBD1|13|TRBJ2-7
TGTGCCAGCAGTGACCGGGACAGGGATCCCCAGTACTTC
CASSDRDRDPQYF
>-|TRBV19|-|16|TRBJ2-2
TGTGCCAGTAGTCCACCGGGACTTTCTAACACCGGGGAGCTGTTTTTT
CASSPPGLSNTGELFF
>-|TRBV5-1|-|14|TRBJ1-2
TGCGCCAGCAGCTTGGACTCCAGGGACTATGGCTACACCTTC
CASSLDSRDYGYTF
>-|TRBV28|TRBD1|13|TRBJ2-7
TGTGCCAGCAGACGGACAGGGTTAGACGAGCAGTACTTC
CASRRTGLDEQYF
>-|TRBV19|-|14|TRBJ2-3
TGTGCCAGCCGACTAGGGTCCACCACAGATACGCAGTATTTT
CASRLGSTTDTQYF
>-|TRBV10-3|-|15|TRBJ1-2
TGTGCCATCAGTGAGTCGGGCCCGCAGGGTGGAGGCTACACCTTC
CAISESGPQGGGYTF
>-|TRBV6-5|-|14|TRBJ1-1
TGTGCCAGCCGTCCCCCGGGACAAGGTTACGTAGCTTTCTTT
CASRPPGQGYVAFF